This T cell receptor beta chain emerged from a study of T cell responses to AZD1222 COVID-19 vaccine. Study observations and caveats: Researchers took repertoire samples only after the peak T cell response had come.

In regard to this clone: Its antigen is currently unknown.

This table comes from immunoSEQ multiplex PCR, and its TCRdb copy is limited to in-frame clones, with some not included. The sample shows roughly 80,000 clones, around nine tenths of them seen only once. The CDR3 is 14 amino acids. The V gene end was trimmed by 2 bases and the J gene end by 3 bases; junction bases not matched to a gene: 3. The germline V gene has CDR1 MNHEY and CDR2 SVGAGI. The rearrangement links TRBV6-5 to TRBJ2-7; TRBD2 matches at 8 bases. The origin of this receptor is an adult in good health. This sample comprised peripheral blood, obtained on day 0 of MenACWY control vaccination. The chain's CDR3 is CASSYDLAGYEQYF. For the CDR3, the DNA is TGTGCCAGCAGTTACGACCTAGCGGGCTACGAGCAGTACTTC.